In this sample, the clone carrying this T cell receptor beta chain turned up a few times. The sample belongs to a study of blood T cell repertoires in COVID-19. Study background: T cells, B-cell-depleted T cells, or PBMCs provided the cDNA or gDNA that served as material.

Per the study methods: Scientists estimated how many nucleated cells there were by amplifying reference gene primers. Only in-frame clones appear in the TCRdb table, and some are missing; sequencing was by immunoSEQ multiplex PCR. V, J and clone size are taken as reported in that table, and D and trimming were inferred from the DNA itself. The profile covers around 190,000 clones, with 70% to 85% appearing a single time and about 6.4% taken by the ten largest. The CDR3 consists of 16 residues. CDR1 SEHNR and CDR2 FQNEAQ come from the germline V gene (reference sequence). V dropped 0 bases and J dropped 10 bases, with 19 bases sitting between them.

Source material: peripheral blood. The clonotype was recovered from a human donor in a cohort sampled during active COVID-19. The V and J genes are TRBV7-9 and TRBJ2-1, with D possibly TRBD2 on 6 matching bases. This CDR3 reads CASSLAVGAGGEEQFF. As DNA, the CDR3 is TGTGCCAGCAGCTTAGCGGTCGGGGCCGGAGGGGAGGAGCAGTTCTTC.